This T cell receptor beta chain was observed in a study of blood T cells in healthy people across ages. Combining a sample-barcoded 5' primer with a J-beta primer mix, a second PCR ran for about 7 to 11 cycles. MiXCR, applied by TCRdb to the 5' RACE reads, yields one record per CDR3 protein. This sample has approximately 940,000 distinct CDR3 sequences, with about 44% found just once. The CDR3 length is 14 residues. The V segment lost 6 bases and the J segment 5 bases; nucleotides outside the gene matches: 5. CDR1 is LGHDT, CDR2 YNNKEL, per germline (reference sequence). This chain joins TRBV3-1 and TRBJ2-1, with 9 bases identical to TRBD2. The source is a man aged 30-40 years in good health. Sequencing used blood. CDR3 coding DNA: TGTGCCAGCAGACTGGGACTAGCAGACAATGAGCAGTTCTTC. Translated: CASRLGLADNEQFF.